This T cell receptor beta chain was found in a study of PD-L1 blockade in urothelial cancer. Study as a whole: Blood drawn 3 weeks (second dose) and 6 weeks after treatment start was analyzed. Blood-derived samples held a median 141,255 T cells. Findings of the study overall: Pretreatment blood TCR clonality under the median forecast improved survival.

Every PCR received spiked-in synthetic TCR analog templates. Method: immunoSEQ multiplex PCR; TCRdb's copy keeps in-frame clones and lacks some. The sample holds under 55,000 clones, around 82% seen once. This clone was found a few times. Its antigen is currently unknown. V lost 3 bases, J lost 4 bases, and 21 bases lay in between. The CDR3 totals 17 residues. Germline CDR1 reads LNHDA; CDR2 reads SQIVND (reference sequence). This specimen consisted of PBMCs, obtained around atezolizumab (anti-PD-L1) treatment. The chain has TRBV19 and TRBJ1-2, with D possibly TRBD1 on 5 matching bases. The sequence derives from a middle-aged man with urothelial cancer. Here the CDR3 DNA reads TGTGCCAGTAGTATTCGGCAGGGTCGGTTCGGGGGCTATGGCTACACCTTC. Translating it yields CASSIRQGRFGGYGYTF.